The present entry profiles one TCR beta chain with its context. The sample originates from a study of blood T cell repertoires in COVID-19. Study background: The samples span acute and convalescent COVID-19 from the United States, Italy and Spain.

Original processing notes: The authors estimated nucleated cell counts from reference gene primer amplification. Libraries were prepared by immunoSEQ multiplex PCR; TCRdb keeps only in-frame clonotypes and omits some of them. The V and J calls and clone size come from that table; D and trimming were worked out from the DNA. The sample holds some 96,000 clones, around four fifths seen once. In germline, CDR1 is MDHEN, CDR2 SYDVKM. This CDR3 contains 15 residues. V lost 2 bases to trimming and J lost 7 bases; unmatched junction nucleotides: 7. J is TRBJ1-2 and V is TRBV28; 10 bases agree with TRBD1. The sequenced sample consisted of peripheral blood. The receptor's source is a human donor in a cohort sampled during active COVID-19. CDR3 sequence: CASSLTGTGASGYTF. The DNA for the CDR3 is TGTGCCAGCAGTTTAACCGGGACAGGGGCATCTGGCTACACCTTC.